What follows are 8 T cell receptor beta chains derived from one specimen sequenced in a study of cytomegalovirus exposure and HLA in healthy donors. 13 Jbeta primers and 60 Vbeta primers were used for the PCR. Generated by immunoSEQ multiplex PCR, the TCRdb table keeps only in-frame clones and is missing some. The sample records about 130,000 clones, about 80% being singletons. Material for sequencing was PBMCs. The origin of the receptors is a man in his forties in good health and CMV-seronegative.

This clone was recorded only once. The gene calls are TRBV29-1 and TRBJ2-1, with D tentatively TRBD1 (6 bases). CDR1 SQVTM and CDR2 ANQGSEA come from the germline V gene. The ends were cut back, 1 base at V and 5 bases at J, with 15 bases in the middle. The CDR3 extends over 15 amino acids. CDR3: CSVEAPEAGDNEQFF. The DNA of the CDR3 is TGCAGCGTTGAAGCACCTGAGGCAGGGGACAATGAGCAGTTCTTC.

The chain recombines TRBV25-1 with TRBJ1-4; 8 nucleotides match TRBD1. The CDR3 totals 15 residues. Germline CDR1 is MGHDK and CDR2 is SYGVNS. V lost 1 base and J lost 8; bases outside the gene matches: 6. The CDR3: CASSEFRTGYEKLFF. The CDR3 nucleotides read TGTGCCAGCAGTGAATTCAGGACAGGGTACGAAAAACTGTTTTTT.

This clone was seen once. The V gene is TRBV9, the J gene TRBJ1-3; TRBD1 might be the D (5 bases). Germline values: CDR1 SGDLS, CDR2 YYNGEE. V lost 6 bases to trimming and J lost 1 base, with 11 bases between them. The CDR3 length is 14 residues. CDR3 DNA sequence: TGTGCCAGCACCTCAGGGTCTTCTGGAAACACCATATATTTT. It yields the protein CASTSGSSGNTIYF.

V usage is TRBV6-5 and J usage is TRBJ1-6; 7 bases align to TRBD1. V trimming: 4 bases; J trimming: 7 bases; junction bases outside the gene matches: 10. CDR1 is MNHEY and CDR2 is SVGAGI in the germline V gene. There are 16 residues in the CDR3. CDR3 in amino acids: CASSWDSYTVNSPLHF. CDR3 DNA: TGTGCCAGCAGTTGGGACAGCTACACCGTGAATTCACCCCTCCACTTT.

CDR3 DNA: TGTGCCAGAAGCTTGAAATGCGTTGGAGGGCGTCCGTTCTTC. Its translation is CARSLKCVGGRPFF. This chain uses TRBV5-3 with TRBJ2-1; maybe TRBD2 (6 bases). TRBV5-3 is classed as an ORF, of uncertain function. The CDR3 extends over 14 amino acids. Deletions cut 1 base from V and 15 bases from J, with 20 bases between.

This chain uses TRBV2 with TRBJ1-5; D is uncertain. CDR1 is SNHLY and CDR2 is FYNNEI in the germline V gene. The CDR3 consists of 13 residues. V lost 1 base and J 6 bases, leaving 7 bases between the germline ends. The CDR3 protein is CASSEGWSQPQHF. CDR3 DNA sequence: TGTGCCAGCAGTGAAGGGTGGAGTCAGCCCCAGCATTTT.

The chain uses TRBV2 and TRBJ2-1, with D possibly matching TRBD2 (6 bases). Germline V gene data show CDR1 as SNHLY and CDR2 as FYNNEI. Trimming pared 6 bases from V and 0 bases from J, leaving 15 bases between. The CDR3 sequence is 16 residues long. The CDR3 sequence: CASRQSGLSSYNEQFF. Written as DNA, the CDR3 is TGTGCCAGCAGGCAAAGCGGGCTGAGCTCCTACAATGAGCAGTTCTTC.

This chain links TRBV10-1 with TRBJ2-7, with 7 bases aligning to TRBD1. The trim removed 3 bases at V and 4 bases at J, leaving 9 bases unmatched. This CDR3 has 15 amino acids. From germline, CDR1 is WNHNN and CDR2 SYGVQD (reference sequence). The CDR3: CASSEVRGPAYEQYF. The CDR3 nucleotides read TGCGCCAGCAGTGAAGTAAGGGGGCCGGCGTACGAGCAGTACTTC.